This TCR beta chain came from a study of shared clonotypes between healthy human individuals. Sequencing was at deep level. The authors split each subset's genomic DNA evenly across several immunoSEQ plates. Original processing methods: ImmunoSEQ only sent back junction sequences with no quality scores, so filtering was done differently. This table comes from immunoSEQ multiplex PCR, and its TCRdb copy is limited to in-frame clones, with some not included. The DNA was the basis for D and trimming; V, J and clone size are from that table. Of about 490,000 clones detected, approximately 78% appear once; the ten largest clones hold around 12%. Of note for this clone: The antigen remains undetermined.

Whole-study findings and limits: Only blood was sampled; tissue repertoires likely differ.

The CDR3 is 15 residues long. CDR1 and CDR2 from the germline V gene are SGHRS and YFSETQ. Unmatched junction bases numbered 10, after V lost 4 bases and J lost 7 bases. This TCR was recovered from a woman aged 40 to 55 in good health. Some clones in this sample may be carry-over from other donors' samples. This chain joins TRBV5-1 and TRBJ2-7; 11 bases line up with TRBD2. The sample was PBMCs. The CDR3 DNA reads TGCGCCAGCAGCCCTACAACTAGCGGGAGCAAGGAGCAGTACTTC. Translated, it gives CASSPTTSGSKEQYF.